Listed below are T cell receptor beta chains from one sample, sequenced in a study of blood T cell repertoires in COVID-19. Repertoires were generated with immunoSEQ multiplex PCR, while TCRdb's copy carries only in-frame clones and drops some. The table lists over 600,000 clones, about 87% of them singletons. The sequenced sample was peripheral blood. The receptors derive from a woman younger than 30 with acute or convalescent COVID-19. Both conserved end residues are part of each CDR3. A D gene is named only where the DNA matches it firmly. The listing skips clone size in some rows; elsewhere it reads once, few, many or a size class.

J gene,clone size,V gene,D gene,CDR3 DNA,CDR3 protein
TRBJ1-2,-,TRBV30,-,TGTGCCTGGAGTTCGGCAGGGGCTGCCTATGGCTACACCTTC,CAWSSAGAAYGYTF
TRBJ1-6,-,TRBV2,TRBD1,TGTGCCAGCAGTGGGACAGGGGTTAACTCCTATAATTCACCCCTCCACTTT,CASSGTGVNSYNSPLHF
TRBJ2-2,-,TRBV7-9,-,TGTGCCAGCAGCTTAGGGTTTAAGGGGCCGAACACCGGGGAGCTGTTTTTT,CASSLGFKGPNTGELFF
TRBJ1-3,-,TRBV14,-,TGTGCCAGCAGCCAAGTTTGGGGGGCTGGAAACACCATATATTTT,CASSQVWGAGNTIYF
TRBJ2-3,-,TRBV6-1,TRBD1,TGTGCCAGCAGTGACGGACAGGGGGCGATAGATACGCAGTATTTT,CASSDGQGAIDTQYF
TRBJ2-2,-,TRBV12-1,-,TGTGCCAGCAGCCCCCCCGGGGGTGTCATTGGGTCCGGGGAGCTGTTTTTT,CASSPPGGVIGSGELFF
TRBJ1-2,-,TRBV5-1,TRBD1,TGCGCCAGCAGCCAAAAGTCATCAGGGGGACATGGCTACACCTTC,CASSQKSSGGHGYTF
TRBJ1-1,-,TRBV19,TRBD1,TGTGCCAGTAGCGCGGGGACAGGGGGCTTCACTACTGAAGCTTTCTTT,CASSAGTGGFTTEAFF
TRBJ2-1,-,TRBV9,TRBD2,TGTGCCAGCAGCGTAGTTGCCAGCGGGGGGTTCAATGAGCAGTTCTTC,CASSVVASGGFNEQFF
TRBJ1-6,once,TRBV7-9,-,TGTGCCAGCAGCTTAGGGGGACTGTGGATCCAAAATTCACCCCTCCACTTT,CASSLGGLWIQNSPLHF
TRBJ1-6,-,TRBV2,TRBD1,TGTGCCAGCAGCATGACAGGGGCTGGTTCACCCCTCCACTTT,CASSMTGAGSPLHF
TRBJ1-6,-,TRBV4-3,-,TGCGCCAGCAGACCCACCGGGTTATATAATTCACCCCTCCACTTT,CASRPTGLYNSPLHF
TRBJ1-1,few,TRBV6-4,-,TGTGCCAGCAGTGAGACGACAGGTGGAGAAGCTTTCTTT,CASSETTGGEAFF
TRBJ2-2,-,TRBV7-2,-,TGTGCCAGCAGCTTACAGGGGGGAGCTGGCGGGGAGCTGTTTTTT,CASSLQGGAGGELFF
TRBJ1-2,-,TRBV21-1,-,TGTGCCAGCAGCAGGGCGCCAGACTATGGCTACACCTTC,CASSRAPDYGYTF
TRBJ2-7,few,TRBV6-5,TRBD2,TGTGCCAGCAGTTACATAGCGGGGGGGCCCATCGAGCAGTACTTC,CASSYIAGGPIEQYF
TRBJ2-7,-,TRBV6-5,-,TGTGCCAGCAGCAACTACGAGCAGTACTTC,CASSNYEQYF
TRBJ2-5,once,TRBV5-1,-,TGCGCCAGCAGCTTTCAGAACAGTGAAGAGACCCAGTACTTC,CASSFQNSEETQYF
TRBJ1-5,-,TRBV18,-,TGTGCCAGCTCACCACCAGGGTTCGGAGGAAATCAGCCCCAGCATTTT,CASSPPGFGGNQPQHF
TRBJ1-1,-,TRBV10-3,-,TGTGCCATCAGTGAGCGGGAGGGGACGACTGAAGCTTTCTTT,CAISEREGTTEAFF
TRBJ2-7,few,TRBV21-1,-,TGTGCCAGCAGCAAAGGGTCGGGCGAGCAGTACTTC,CASSKGSGEQYF
TRBJ1-6,-,TRBV5-1,TRBD1,TGCGCCAGCAGCCTCCGGGACAGGAATTCACCCCTCCACTTT,CASSLRDRNSPLHF
TRBJ2-1,-,TRBV7-9,TRBD2,TGTGCCAGCAGCCCGCCGACTAGCGGGGGGGCGGGAGAGCAGTTCTTC,CASSPPTSGGAGEQFF
TRBJ2-2,-,TRBV5-1,TRBD1,TGCGCCAGCAGCTTAGTATCCAGGGGGCAGGACGGGGAGCTGTTTTTT,CASSLVSRGQDGELFF
TRBJ1-1,-,TRBV2,-,TGTGCCAGCTGGGCGGGACCAGGACAAGCTTTCTTT,CASWAGPGQAFF
TRBJ2-1,-,TRBV6-4,TRBD2,TGTGCCAGCAGTGACTTTGGGGGGGGAAATTACAATGAGCAGTTCTTC,CASSDFGGGNYNEQFF
TRBJ2-7,-,TRBV24-1,-,TGTGCCACCAGTGGCCGGGACACTCTTTACGAGCAGTACTTC,CATSGRDTLYEQYF
TRBJ2-7,-,TRBV11-3,-,TGTGCCAGCAGCCAAGACAGACTCGCCTACGAGCAGTACTTC,CASSQDRLAYEQYF
TRBJ2-1,few,TRBV3-1/TRBV3-2,-,TGTGCCAGCAGCCACCCTAACCGGGGAAACAATGAGCAGTTCTTC,CASSHPNRGNNEQFF
TRBJ1-1,-,TRBV18,-,TGTGCCAGCTCACCGACAGATGGGAACACTGAAGCTTTCTTT,CASSPTDGNTEAFF
TRBJ2-2,-,TRBV6-5,-,TGTGCCAGCAGCGAGGGGGAACCCGGGGAGCTGTTTTTT,CASSEGEPGELFF
TRBJ1-2,-,TRBV4-2,TRBD1,TGTGCCAGCAGCCAACTTGACAGGGGAAGTGGCTACACCTTC,CASSQLDRGSGYTF
TRBJ1-2,-,TRBV7-8,-,TGTGCCAGCAGCCCTCGGGGGGGCGCTGGCTATGGCTACACCTTC,CASSPRGGAGYGYTF
TRBJ2-1,-,TRBV7-3,-,TGTGCCAGCAGCTTAGCTACTATCTCCTACAATGAGCAGTTCTTC,CASSLATISYNEQFF
TRBJ2-5,-,TRBV3-1/TRBV3-2,-,TGTGCCAGCAGCCAAGATCGGGGGACCCAGTACTTC,CASSQDRGTQYF
TRBJ1-3,-,TRBV7-2,-,TGTGCCAGCAGCTTAGCCACGGCGGGAGGACGTATCGGTGGAAACACCATATATTTT,CASSLATAGGRIGGNTIYF
TRBJ1-4,-,TRBV10-2,-,TGCGCCAGCAGTGTGGGGGGGGAGCTTAATGAAAAACTGTTTTTT,CASSVGGELNEKLFF
TRBJ2-3,-,TRBV5-1,TRBD1,TGCGCCAGCAGCTTGGGGACAGGCGCCACAGATACGCAGTATTTT,CASSLGTGATDTQYF
TRBJ1-4,-,TRBV5-1,TRBD1,TGCGCCAGCAGCTGGGCCAGGGGGACAACTAATGAAAAACTGTTTTTT,CASSWARGTTNEKLFF
TRBJ1-1,-,TRBV6-2/TRBV6-3,-,TGTGCCAGCAGTTCCTCTCCGAAGGCAGGAGGTGTGCGTAAAGGGACTGAAGCTTTCTTT,CASSSSPKAGGVRKGTEAFF
TRBJ1-5,once,TRBV21-1,-,-,CASSFGPGQDNQPQHF
TRBJ1-2,-,TRBV2,-,TGTGCCAGCAGTGGAAGTGGTCGGGGCTACACCTTC,CASSGSGRGYTF
TRBJ1-5,-,TRBV12-3/TRBV12-4,-,TGTGCCAGCAGTTTAAGATACTATCAGCCCCAGCATTTT,CASSLRYYQPQHF
TRBJ2-2,-,TRBV7-3,-,TGTGCCAGCAGCTCAGCGGGCCCGAACACCGGGGAGCTGTTTTTT,CASSSAGPNTGELFF
TRBJ1-5,-,TRBV7-9,-,TGTGCCAGCAGCTTGCAGAACAATCAGCCCCAGCATTTT,CASSLQNNQPQHF
TRBJ1-5,-,TRBV19,-,TGTGCCAGTAGTATCTTATCGGGGGGCCGCAATCAGCCCCAGCATTTT,CASSILSGGRNQPQHF
TRBJ2-7,-,TRBV5-6,-,TGTGCCAGCAGCTTAACAGGGAGGGTCTACGAGCAGTACTTC,CASSLTGRVYEQYF
TRBJ2-5,-,TRBV12-3/TRBV12-4,-,TGTGCCAGCAGTAGGGGGTTCCAAGAGACCCAGTACTTC,CASSRGFQETQYF